These 21 T cell receptor beta chains share one sample of origin, sequenced in a study of cytotoxic CD8 clonotypes in ibrutinib-treated CLL. Data came from immunoSEQ multiplex PCR; TCRdb stores just in-frame clones and leaves some out. The data hold 150,000 or so clones, with approximately 77% observed a single time. Sequences were derived from PBMCs, sampled after 12 months of ibrutinib treatment. The receptors were gathered from a human donor with chronic lymphocytic leukemia.

V and J are TRBV6-5 and TRBJ2-7, with D perhaps matching TRBD2 (5 bases). The CDR3 consists of 14 residues. Trimming cost V 2 bases and J 3 bases, with 11 bases left between them. Germline CDR1 and CDR2: MNHEY and SVGAGI. CDR3 sequence reads: CASSYVGEIYEQYF. The CDR3 nucleotides are TGTGCCAGCAGTTACGTGGGAGAGATCTACGAGCAGTACTTC.

The rearrangement links TRBV7-6 to TRBJ2-1, with D hard to call. The CDR3 length is 15 residues. Trimming took off 5 bases at V and 9 bases at J, with 20 bases between the two ends. Germline-derived CDR1 and CDR2 are SGHVS and FNYEAQ. The DNA for the CDR3 is TGTGCCAGCAGCCAACCTAGATTAGGTTGGGGTGAGCAGTTCTTC. It encodes CASSQPRLGWGEQFF.

This chain joins TRBV5-1 and TRBJ2-5, with 9 bases fitting TRBD2. The V segment lost 4 bases and the J segment 3 bases; nucleotides outside the gene matches: 7. Germline V gene sequence: CDR1 SGHRS, CDR2 YFSETQ. The length of the CDR3 is 15 residues. The CDR3 DNA sequence: TGCGCCAGCAGCCCCCGGGCGGGGGGGGAAGAGACCCAGTACTTC. The encoded protein is CASSPRAGGEETQYF.

The chain's CDR3 is CAWSVQAGGTYEQYF. For the CDR3, the DNA is TGTGCCTGGAGTGTCCAAGCGGGAGGGACCTACGAGCAGTACTTC. This chain uses TRBV30 with TRBJ2-7, with 10 bases matching TRBD2. The length of the CDR3 is 15 residues. J was trimmed by 2 bases and V by 0 bases; bases with no gene match: 4. Germline V gene lookup returns CDR1 GTSNPN and CDR2 SVGIG (reference sequence).

In its sample, this clone was seen a few times. The rearrangement links TRBV7-6 to TRBJ2-7; D is uncertain. The CDR3 runs 13 residues. V was trimmed by 1 base and J by 3 bases, leaving 7 bases between them. Per the germline V gene, CDR1 is SGHVS and CDR2 is FNYEAQ. The CDR3 DNA sequence: TGTGCCAGCAGCTTAGAAGCCCACTACGAGCAGTACTTC. Its translation is CASSLEAHYEQYF. Filled out from reference TRBV7-6 and TRBJ2-7, the complete variable domain reads GAGVSQSPRYKVTKRGQDVALRCDPISGHVSLYWYRQALGQGPEFLTYFNYEAQQDKSGLPNDRFSAERPEGSISTLTIQRTEQRDSAMYRCASSLEAHYEQYFGPGTRLTVT.

The J gene is TRBJ2-3, the V gene TRBV7-9, with D hard to call. CDR1 is SEHNR and CDR2 is FQNEAQ in the germline V gene (reference sequence). This CDR3 comprises 13 residues. Trimming pared 5 bases from V and 10 bases from J, leaving 16 bases between. DNA for the CDR3: TGTGCCAGCAGCGTTCCCCTCGATGCGGCGCAGTATTTT. Translated, it gives CASSVPLDAAQYF. The variable domain in full, completed from reference TRBV7-9 and TRBJ2-3, reads DTGVSQNPRHKITKRGQNVTFRCDPISEHNRLYWYRQTLGQGPEFLTYFQNEAQLEKSRLLSDRFSAERPKGSFSTLEIQRTEQGDSAMYLCASSVPLDAAQYFGPGTRLTVL.

V usage is TRBV19 and J usage is TRBJ2-4; D perhaps matches TRBD2 (6 bases). The V and J ends lost 5 bases and 0 bases respectively, with 11 bases between them. The V gene's germline CDR1 is LNHDA and CDR2 SQIVND (reference sequence). The CDR3 is 15 residues long. CDR3 sequence (DNA): TGTGCCAGTAGTCCGACGGGAGAAGCCAAAAACATTCAGTACTTC. As protein: CASSPTGEAKNIQYF.

Turning to this clone: Other nucleotide sequences in the sample specify the same CDR3. CDR3 DNA sequence: TGTGCCAGCAGCTTGACAGCGAACACTGAAGCTTTCTTT. Translation: CASSLTANTEAFF. This chain links TRBV11-2 with TRBJ1-1; D possibly corresponds to TRBD1 (5 bases). The V and J ends lost 3 bases and 1 base respectively, with 6 bases between them. The CDR3 is made up of 13 amino acids. Germline V gene data show CDR1 as SGHAT and CDR2 as FQNNGV.

The chain carries TRBV19 and TRBJ2-7, with D possibly matching TRBD2 (5 bases). CDR3 length: 14 amino acids. In germline, CDR1 is LNHDA, CDR2 SQIVND (reference sequence). V was cut by 1 base and J by 0 bases, with 7 bases left in between. This CDR3 is CASSIGTDSYEQYF. CDR3 nucleotide sequence: TGTGCCAGTAGTATAGGGACTGACTCCTACGAGCAGTACTTC.

The V and J genes are TRBV5-1 and TRBJ1-1, with D uncertain. V lost 1 base, J lost 2 bases, and 15 bases lay in between. Germline lookup yields CDR1 SGHRS and CDR2 YFSETQ. The CDR3 is 16 residues long. The DNA for the CDR3 is TGCGCCAGCAGCTTGTTTGCTCTGGGAGGAAACACTGAAGCTTTCTTT. It specifies CASSLFALGGNTEAFF. Looking up the rest from reference TRBV5-1 and TRBJ1-1 gives the full variable domain: KAGVTQTPRYLIKTRGQQVTLSCSPISGHRSVSWYQQTPGQGLQFLFEYFSETQRNKGNFPGRFSGRQFSNSRSEMNVSTLELGDSALYLCASSLFALGGNTEAFFGQGTRLTVV.

The rearrangement joins TRBV7-9 to TRBJ2-1, with D perhaps matching TRBD2 (6 bases). Trimming stripped 2 bases from V and 0 bases from J, with 8 bases between. Germline V gene data show CDR1 as SEHNR and CDR2 as FQNEAQ (reference sequence). The CDR3 runs 15 residues. CDR3 DNA: TGTGCCAGCAGCTTAATCGGGGGCTCCTACAATGAGCAGTTCTTC. This codes for CASSLIGGSYNEQFF. Filled out from reference TRBV7-9 and TRBJ2-1, the complete variable domain reads DTGVSQNPRHKITKRGQNVTFRCDPISEHNRLYWYRQTLGQGPEFLTYFQNEAQLEKSRLLSDRFSAERPKGSFSTLEIQRTEQGDSAMYLCASSLIGGSYNEQFFGPGTRLTVL.

The chain couples TRBV14 to TRBJ2-2; tentative D call: TRBD1 (6 bases). The V end was cut by 0 bases, the J end by 14 bases, with 13 bases between. Germline V gives CDR1 SGHDN, CDR2 FVKESK. The CDR3 extends over 13 amino acids. This CDR3 reads CASSQEQGLGLFF. CDR3 nucleotide sequence: TGTGCCAGCAGCCAAGAACAGGGTCTTGGTCTGTTTTTT.

This clone was detected only a few times. V is TRBV10-3 and J is TRBJ2-3; 13 bases match TRBD2. From germline, CDR1 is ENHRY and CDR2 SYGVKD. The CDR3 runs to 17 residues. J lost 3 bases, V lost 4 bases, and 7 bases had no gene match. The DNA of the CDR3 is TGTGCCATCAGTGGGACTAGCGGGGGTAGGGGAACAGATACGCAGTATTTT. Its protein is CAISGTSGGRGTDTQYF.

The J gene is TRBJ2-7, the V gene TRBV11-3, with 8 positions matching TRBD1. Germline CDR1 and CDR2: SGHNT and YENEEA. The CDR3 length is 15 residues. V lost 5 bases, J lost 1 base, and 7 bases stayed unmatched. Here the CDR3 DNA reads TGTGCCAGCAGCAAAAGAGGACAGGGATCCTACGAGCAGTACTTC. Protein product: CASSKRGQGSYEQYF.

As for this clone: Other DNA sequences in the sample encode the same CDR3. CDR3 sequence (DNA): TGCGCCAGCAGCCTAGGGACAGGCTCTGGAAACACCATATATTTT. As protein: CASSLGTGSGNTIYF. The chain employs TRBV5-1 and TRBJ1-3; 8 bases agree with TRBD1. Per the germline V gene, CDR1 is SGHRS and CDR2 is YFSETQ. The CDR3 is made up of 15 amino acids. Trimming removed 4 bases from V and 0 bases from J; junction bases left unmatched: 3. The variable domain in full, with the rest retrieved from reference TRBV5-1 and TRBJ1-3, is KAGVTQTPRYLIKTRGQQVTLSCSPISGHRSVSWYQQTPGQGLQFLFEYFSETQRNKGNFPGRFSGRQFSNSRSEMNVSTLELGDSALYLCASSLGTGSGNTIYFGEGSWLTVV.

The V gene is TRBV6-5, the J gene TRBJ2-7, with D perhaps TRBD1 (5 bases). V dropped 0 bases and J dropped 3 bases, with 12 bases sitting between them. CDR1 and CDR2 from the germline V gene are MNHEY and SVGAGI. This CDR3 is built from 15 residues. The CDR3 region is CASSYSFQGRYEQYF. The CDR3 DNA is TGTGCCAGCAGTTACTCTTTTCAGGGTCGCTACGAGCAGTACTTC.

This sequence joins TRBV19 and TRBJ2-1; 8 bases map to TRBD2. The germline V gene encodes CDR1 LNHDA and CDR2 SQIVND (reference sequence). V was pared by 7 bases and J by 4 bases, with 3 bases of the junction left unmatched. This CDR3 comprises 13 residues. DNA of the CDR3: TGTGCCAGTATACTAGCGGAATACAATGAGCAGTTCTTC. Protein: CASILAEYNEQFF.

The chain links TRBV28 to TRBJ2-7, with 8 nucleotides matching TRBD2. Trimming removed 3 bases from V and 2 bases from J; junction bases left unmatched: 12. The CDR3 sequence is 17 residues long. Germline V gene data show CDR1 as MDHEN and CDR2 as SYDVKM. CDR3 sequence reads: CASSFRLAGPPTYEQYF. As DNA, the CDR3 is TGTGCCAGCAGTTTCCGGCTAGCGGGTCCTCCGACCTACGAGCAGTACTTC.

The chain is built from TRBV27 and TRBJ2-4; 7 bases line up with TRBD2. J lost 2 bases, V lost 5 bases, and 9 bases had no gene match. The germline V gene has CDR1 MNHEY and CDR2 SMNVEV (reference sequence). This CDR3 spans 16 amino acids. CDR3 coding DNA: TGTGCCAGCAGTCCTGGGGGGGGAGCGACCAAAAACATTCAGTACTTC. Translation: CASSPGGGATKNIQYF.

This sequence joins TRBV5-6 and TRBJ2-7; TRBD2 agrees at 7 bases. The germline CDR1 and CDR2 sequences are SGHDT and YYEEEE. This CDR3 has 11 amino acids. The ends lost 3 bases at V and 7 bases at J; junction bases unmatched: 1. The CDR3 sequence: CASSWEGEQYF. CDR3 in DNA: TGTGCCAGCAGCTGGGAGGGGGAGCAGTACTTC.

This chain links TRBV5-6 with TRBJ2-7, with 7 bases lining up with TRBD2. This CDR3 comprises 12 residues. Losses at the gene ends were 7 bases for V and 3 bases for J; bases not matched to a gene: 4. Germline V gene data show CDR1 as SGHDT and CDR2 as YYEEEE. The CDR3 bases are TGTGCCAGCCGGGGGGACGGCTACGAGCAGTACTTC. Its translation: CASRGDGYEQYF.